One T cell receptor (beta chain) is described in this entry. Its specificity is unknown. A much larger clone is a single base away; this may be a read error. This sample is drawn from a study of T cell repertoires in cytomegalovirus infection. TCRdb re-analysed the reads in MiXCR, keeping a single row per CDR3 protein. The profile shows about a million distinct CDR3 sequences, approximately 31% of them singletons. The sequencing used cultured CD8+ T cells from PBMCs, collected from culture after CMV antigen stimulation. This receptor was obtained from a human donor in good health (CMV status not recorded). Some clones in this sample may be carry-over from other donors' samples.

The CDR3 nucleotides are TGTGCCAGCAGCCTCGGGACTAGCCTTAGCACAGATACGCAGTATTTT. Amino acid sequence: CASSLGTSLSTDTQYF. This chain uses TRBV7-6 with TRBJ2-3; TRBD2 agrees at 9 bases. V dropped 5 bases and J dropped 0; count of bases not matched to a gene: 6. CDR1 is SGHVS and CDR2 is FNYEAQ in the germline V gene. The CDR3 loop spans 16 amino acids.